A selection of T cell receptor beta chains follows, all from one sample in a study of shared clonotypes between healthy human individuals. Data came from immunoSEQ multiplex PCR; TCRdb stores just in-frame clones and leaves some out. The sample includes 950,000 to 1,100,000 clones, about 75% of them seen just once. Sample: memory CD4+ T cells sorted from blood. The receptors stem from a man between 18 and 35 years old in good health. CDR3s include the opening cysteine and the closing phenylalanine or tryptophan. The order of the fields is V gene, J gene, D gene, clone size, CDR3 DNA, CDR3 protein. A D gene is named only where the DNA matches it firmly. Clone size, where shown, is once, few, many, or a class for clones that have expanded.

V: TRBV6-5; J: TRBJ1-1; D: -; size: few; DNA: TGTGCCAGCAGCCAGAGGGGAACTGAAGCTTTCTTT; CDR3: CASSQRGTEAFF
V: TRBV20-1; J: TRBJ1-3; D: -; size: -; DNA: TGCAGTACGGGGTACGGAAACACCATATATTTT; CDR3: CSTGYGNTIYF
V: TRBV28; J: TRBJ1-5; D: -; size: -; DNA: TGTGCCAGCAGTTTATCATTGGGGGCAGGAGATAATCAGCCCCAGCATTTT; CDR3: CASSLSLGAGDNQPQHF
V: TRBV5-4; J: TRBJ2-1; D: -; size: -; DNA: TGTGCCAGCAGCTTTGGAGCTGCGTCCTACAATGAGCAGTTCTTC; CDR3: CASSFGAASYNEQFF
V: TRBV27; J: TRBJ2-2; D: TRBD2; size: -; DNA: TGTGCCAGCAGTTCTTGGACTAGCGGGGGGGCGAACACCGGGGAGCTGTTTTTT; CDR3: CASSSWTSGGANTGELFF
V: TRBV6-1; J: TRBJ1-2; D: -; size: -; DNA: TGTGCCAGCAGACGATACAGGGAAGGCTATGGCTACACCTTC; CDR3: CASRRYREGYGYTF
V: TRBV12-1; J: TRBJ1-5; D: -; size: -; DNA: TGTGCCAGCAGCTTTGAAGCAGGGGCCCCCGGGCCCCAGCATTTT; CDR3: CASSFEAGAPGPQHF
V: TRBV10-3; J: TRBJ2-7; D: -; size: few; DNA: TGTGCCATCAGTGAGGGGGGGGCGGAGCAGTACTTC; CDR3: CAISEGGAEQYF
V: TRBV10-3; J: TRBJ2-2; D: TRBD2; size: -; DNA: TGTGCCATCAGTGAAGTCCGGACTAGCGGGGCCGGGGAGCTGTTTTTT; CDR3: CAISEVRTSGAGELFF
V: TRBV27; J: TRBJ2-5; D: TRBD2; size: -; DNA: TGTGCCAGCAGTTCCATGGCGGGAGGGCTATGGGGGACCCAGTACTTC; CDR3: CASSSMAGGLWGTQYF
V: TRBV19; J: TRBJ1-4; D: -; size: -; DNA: TGTGCCAGCATCGGTAGCTCAACTAATGAAAAACTGTTTTTT; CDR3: CASIGSSTNEKLFF
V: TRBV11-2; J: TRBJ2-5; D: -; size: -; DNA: TGTGCCAGCAGCTTGTTTGAGACCCAGTACTTC; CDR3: CASSLFETQYF
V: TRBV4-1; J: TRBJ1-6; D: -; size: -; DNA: TGCGCCAGCAGCCAAGCCCCGAGGCTCGAGAATTCACCCCTCCACTTT; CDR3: CASSQAPRLENSPLHF
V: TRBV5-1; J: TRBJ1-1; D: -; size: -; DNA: TGCGCCAGCAGCTTGGGGGCAGGGGCGAACACTGAAGCTTTCTTT; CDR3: CASSLGAGANTEAFF
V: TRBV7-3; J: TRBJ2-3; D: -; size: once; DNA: TGTGCCAGCAGCCCACCACTTGAGTGGAGGATCACAGATACGCAGTATTTT; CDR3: CASSPPLEWRITDTQYF
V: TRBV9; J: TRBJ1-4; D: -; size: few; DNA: TGTGCCAGCAGCGTAGGGGGGTCACGTAATGAAAAACTGTTTTTT; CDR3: CASSVGGSRNEKLFF
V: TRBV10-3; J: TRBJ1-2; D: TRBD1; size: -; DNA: TGTGCCATCAGTGTGGACAGGGTAGATGGCTACACCTTC; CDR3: CAISVDRVDGYTF
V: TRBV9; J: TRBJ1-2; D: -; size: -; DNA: TGTGCCAGCAGCGTAGGCCGGGGGACGAACTATGGCTACACCTTC; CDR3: CASSVGRGTNYGYTF
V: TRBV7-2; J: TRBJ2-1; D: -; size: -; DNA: TGTGCCAGCAGCGTTAACCGTGGGGTTAACAATGAGCAGTTCTTC; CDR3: CASSVNRGVNNEQFF
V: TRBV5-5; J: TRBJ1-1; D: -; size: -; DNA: TGTGCCAGCAGCTCGACGGGGGTGAACACTGAAGCTTTCTTT; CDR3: CASSSTGVNTEAFF
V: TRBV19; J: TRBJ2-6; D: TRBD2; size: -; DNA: TGTGCCATCGGAGCGGGAGTCAGCTCTGGGGCCAACGTCCTGACTTTC; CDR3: CAIGAGVSSGANVLTF
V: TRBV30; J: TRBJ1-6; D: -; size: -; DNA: TGCGCTTGGAGTGCAGACTCGGCCCGCACACCCCTCCACTTT; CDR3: CAWSADSARTPLHF
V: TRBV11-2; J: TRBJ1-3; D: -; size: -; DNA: TGTGCCAGTGGTTGGGGCGCCGGAAACACCATATATTTT; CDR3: CASGWGAGNTIYF
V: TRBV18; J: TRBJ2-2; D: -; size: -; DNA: TGTGCCAGCTCACCACGCGGGCAGGTGATGAACACCGGGGAGCTGTTTTTT; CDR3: CASSPRGQVMNTGELFF
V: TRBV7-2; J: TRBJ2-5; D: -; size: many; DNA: TGTGCCAGCAGCTTAAGCCGGGAACTCCAAGAGACCCAGTACTTC; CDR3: CASSLSRELQETQYF
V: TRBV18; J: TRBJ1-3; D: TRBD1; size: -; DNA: TGTGCCAGTCGACAGGGGAGCTCTGGAAACACCATATATTTT; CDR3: CASRQGSSGNTIYF
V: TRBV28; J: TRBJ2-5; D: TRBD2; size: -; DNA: TGTGCCAGCAGCTACGGGACTAGCGGAGCCGGGGCTAGGGGGACCCAGTACTTC; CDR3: CASSYGTSGAGARGTQYF
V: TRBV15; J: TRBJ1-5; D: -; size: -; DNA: TGTGCCACCTCGGTCCCGGTGAGCGGACAGCCCCAGCATTTT; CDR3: CATSVPVSGQPQHF
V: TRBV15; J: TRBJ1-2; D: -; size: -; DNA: TGTGCCACCAGCAGGCTAGCGGACAGAACCTATGGCTACACCTTC; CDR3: CATSRLADRTYGYTF
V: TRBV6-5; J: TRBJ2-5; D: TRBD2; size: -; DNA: TGTGCCAGCAGTGCTTGGGGGGGAGGAGAGACCCAGTACTTC; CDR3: CASSAWGGGETQYF
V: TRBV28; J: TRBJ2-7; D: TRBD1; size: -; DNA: TGTGCCAGCAGTACCGGGGACAGGGCATCCTACGAGCAGTACTTC; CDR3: CASSTGDRASYEQYF
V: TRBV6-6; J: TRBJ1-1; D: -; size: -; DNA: TGTGCCAGCAGTTACTCAACACCGAACACTGAAGCTTTCTTT; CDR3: CASSYSTPNTEAFF
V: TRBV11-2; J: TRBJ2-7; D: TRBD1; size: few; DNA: TGTGCCAGCCAGCTCACGGGACAGATATCTTACGAGCAGTACTTC; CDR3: CASQLTGQISYEQYF
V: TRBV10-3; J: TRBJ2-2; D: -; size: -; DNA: TGTGCCATCAGTGCCGGAGGAAACACCGGGGAGCTGTTTTTT; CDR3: CAISAGGNTGELFF
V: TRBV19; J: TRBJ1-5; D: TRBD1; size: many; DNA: TGTGCCAGTAAGGGTGGACAGGGGTCACAGCCCCAGCATTTT; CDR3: CASKGGQGSQPQHF
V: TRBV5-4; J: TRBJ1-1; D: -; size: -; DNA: TGTGCCAGCAGCCTGGACGGGACGTTGAACACTGAAGCTTTCTTT; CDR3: CASSLDGTLNTEAFF
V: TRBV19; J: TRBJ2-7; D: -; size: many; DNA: TGTGCCAGTAGTATAGGGGTCGCATACGAGCAGTACTTC; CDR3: CASSIGVAYEQYF
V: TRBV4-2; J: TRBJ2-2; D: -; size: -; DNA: TGTGCCAGCAGCCAAGGGGCCATAGCTGCTAACACCGGGGAGCTGTTTTTT; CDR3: CASSQGAIAANTGELFF
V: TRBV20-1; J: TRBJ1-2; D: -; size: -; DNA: TGCAGTGCTAGGACACTTGAGGGCTACACCTTC; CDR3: CSARTLEGYTF
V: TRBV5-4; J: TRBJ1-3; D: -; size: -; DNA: TGTGCCAGCAGCTTACAGGGTTATTCTGGAAACACCATATATTTT; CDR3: CASSLQGYSGNTIYF
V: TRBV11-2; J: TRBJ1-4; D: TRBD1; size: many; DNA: TGTGCCAGCAGCCCTATACCACAGAGCAGGGGGAAGGATAGAGAAAAACTGTTTTTT; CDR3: CASSPIPQSRGKDREKLFF
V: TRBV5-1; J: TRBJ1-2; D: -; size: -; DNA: TGCGCCAGCAGCTTGGAGGGCCTTGGCTACACCTTC; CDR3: CASSLEGLGYTF
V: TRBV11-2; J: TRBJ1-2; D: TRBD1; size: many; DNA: TGTGCCAGCAGCCGGACAGGCGCCTATGGCTACACCTTC; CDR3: CASSRTGAYGYTF
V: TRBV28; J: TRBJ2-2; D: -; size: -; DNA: TGTGCCAGCAGTTTAGGGGGGAGAGGGAGCCGGGAGCTGTTTTTT; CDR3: CASSLGGRGSRELFF
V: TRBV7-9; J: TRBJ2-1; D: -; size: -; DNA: TGTGCCAGCAGCTTAGCGCTATCGGGGCATGAGCAGTTCTTC; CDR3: CASSLALSGHEQFF
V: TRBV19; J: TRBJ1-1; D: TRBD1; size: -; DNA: TGTGCCAGTAGTATAAAAACAGGGGGCTCGGCTTTCTTT; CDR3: CASSIKTGGSAFF
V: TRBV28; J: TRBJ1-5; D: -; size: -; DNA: TGTGCCAGCGCGGGACATATGAGCAATCAGCCCCAGCATTTT; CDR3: CASAGHMSNQPQHF
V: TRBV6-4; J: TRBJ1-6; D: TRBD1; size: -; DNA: TGTGCCAGCAGGGACAGGCATAGGGTTTCCTATAATTCACCCCTCCACTTT; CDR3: CASRDRHRVSYNSPLHF
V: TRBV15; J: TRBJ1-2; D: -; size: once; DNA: TGTGCCACCAGCATCGGTTGGGGCTACACCTTC; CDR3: CATSIGWGYTF
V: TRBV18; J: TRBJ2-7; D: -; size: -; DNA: TGTGCCAGCTCACCACTGAGGACGGACGAGCAGTACTTC; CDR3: CASSPLRTDEQYF
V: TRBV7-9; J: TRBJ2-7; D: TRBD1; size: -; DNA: TGTGCCAGTGGACAGGCAAAATACTACGAGCAGTACTTC; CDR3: CASGQAKYYEQYF
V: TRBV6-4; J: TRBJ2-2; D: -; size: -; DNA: TGTGCCAGCAGTGACCAGGGCCTTCCTAACACCGGGGAGCTGTTTTTT; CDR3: CASSDQGLPNTGELFF
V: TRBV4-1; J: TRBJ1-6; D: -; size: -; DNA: TGCGCCAAGAACAGGAGCTCCTATAATTCACCCCTCCACTTT; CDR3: CAKNRSSYNSPLHF
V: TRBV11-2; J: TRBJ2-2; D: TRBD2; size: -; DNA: TGTGCCAGCAGCTTAGATTCAGGGACTAGCACCGCGAACACCGGGGAGCTGTTTTTT; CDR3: CASSLDSGTSTANTGELFF
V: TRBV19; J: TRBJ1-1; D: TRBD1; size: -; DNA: TGTGCCAGTAGTATAAGGGGCAGGGGGCTGAAGGCTGAAGCTTTCTTT; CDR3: CASSIRGRGLKAEAFF